The sequence of this T cell receptor (beta chain) was determined in a study of blood T cell repertoires in COVID-19. Across the whole study: COVID-19 samples from acute and convalescent phases originated in the United States, Italy and Spain. Sources were T cells, B-cell-depleted T cells, or PBMCs; the material itself was cDNA or gDNA.

Original data processing: Nucleated cell number was recorded as an estimate derived from reference gene primer amplification. Produced via immunoSEQ multiplex PCR; TCRdb's table is partial and in-frame only. V, J and clone size reflect that table, while D and trimming were determined from the DNA. The sample holds around 74,000 clones, roughly 90% seen once. Germline V lookup: CDR1 SEHNR, CDR2 FQNEAQ (reference sequence). CDR3 length: 19 amino acids. V lost 5 bases, J lost 1 base, and 24 bases lay in between. This TCR was sampled from a man aged 50 to 59 with active COVID-19. The rearrangement links TRBV7-9 to TRBJ2-1; D may be TRBD2 (5 bases). The material sequenced was peripheral blood. The CDR3 is CASSPGSHLVRGSYNEQFF. The CDR3 bases are TGTGCCAGCAGCCCGGGCTCCCATCTAGTGAGAGGGTCCTACAATGAGCAGTTCTTC.